These 25 T cell receptor beta chains originate from one sample sequenced in a study of beta chain features in type 1 diabetes. Sequenced material consisted of expressed TCRB transcripts (all of the isolated RNA was reverse transcribed). The assay was immunoSEQ multiplex PCR, and TCRdb's table has in-frame clones only and misses some. The sample lists nearly 350,000 clones, 7% to 9% seen once, with approximately 0.44% in the top ten. The specimen sequenced was central memory CD4+ T cells from blood. The receptor source for this set is a woman in her late teens or twenties in good health.

This clone was counted a few times. The rearrangement joins TRBV7-3 to TRBJ2-1; either TRBD1 or TRBD2 may supply D (5 bases each). The CDR3 runs 15 residues. Deletions cut 5 bases from V and 8 bases from J, with 19 bases between. The germline CDR1 and CDR2 sequences are SGHTA and FQGTGA. The CDR3 DNA is TGTGCCAGCAGCCCAAGCCGGGACCGGGCGGATGAGCAGTTCTTC. Amino acid sequence: CASSPSRDRADEQFF.

The chain uses TRBV4-2 and TRBJ2-5; the D is unclear. Germline lookup yields CDR1 LGHNA and CDR2 YNFKEQ. V was pared by 0 bases and J by 4 bases, with 12 bases between. The CDR3 runs to 15 residues. This CDR3 is CASSQDWARLETQYF. CDR3 bases: TGTGCCAGCAGCCAAGATTGGGCCCGCTTAGAGACCCAGTACTTC.

This clone was seen many times. The gene calls are TRBV28 and TRBJ2-7; D may be TRBD2 (6 bases). Germline values: CDR1 MDHEN, CDR2 SYDVKM. The V gene lost 6 bases and the J gene lost 5 bases, with 17 bases spanning the gap. The CDR3 is 14 amino acids. The CDR3 DNA sequence: TGTGCCAGCAGCTCCGGGACTCATTTAAACGAGCAGTACTTC. The encoded protein is CASSSGTHLNEQYF.

The chain employs TRBV18 and TRBJ2-5; D gene uncertain. The tail of the sequence fits TRBJ2-7 better, so the J call may be wrong. The CDR3 has 13 amino acids. Germline-derived CDR1 and CDR2 are KGHSH and LQKENI. CDR3 bases: TGTGCCAGCTCACTGGGCCTCTACTACGAGCAGTACTTC. This sequence encodes CASSLGLYYEQYF.

This clone was detected many times. The chain is built from TRBV28 and TRBJ1-5; TRBD1 matches at 7 bases. Per germline, CDR1 MDHEN and CDR2 SYDVKM. Trimming took 4 bases from V and 6 from J; bases not matched to a gene: 6. This CDR3 comprises 14 residues. The CDR3: CASSSDRAIQPQHF. Here the CDR3 DNA reads TGTGCCAGCAGTTCAGACAGGGCGATTCAGCCCCAGCATTTT.

V and J are TRBV2 and TRBJ1-1; TRBD1 matches at 7 bases. CDR3 length: 15 amino acids. Germline-derived CDR1 and CDR2 are SNHLY and FYNNEI. V was clipped by 6 bases and J by 5 bases; unmatched bases: 12. The CDR3 sequence is CASRKRTGRETEAFF. CDR3 DNA: TGTGCCAGCAGAAAACGGACAGGACGGGAAACTGAAGCTTTCTTT.

The rearrangement uses TRBV7-9 and TRBJ2-1, with D possibly TRBD2 on 6 matching bases. CDR3 length equals 15 residues. CDR1 is SEHNR, CDR2 FQNEAQ, per germline (reference sequence). V lost 5 bases, J lost 4 bases, and 15 bases lay in between. CDR3 nucleotides: TGTGCCAGCAGCCCCGGCAGCGGGTTATACAATGAGCAGTTCTTC. Protein product: CASSPGSGLYNEQFF.

This clone was seen more than once but under ten times. V is TRBV29-1 and J is TRBJ1-1; possible D gene TRBD1, 5 bases. Per germline, CDR1 SQVTM and CDR2 ANQGSEA. The CDR3 runs 13 residues. V was trimmed by 7 bases and J by 10 bases, leaving 22 bases between them. The CDR3: CSGAGERDGGAFF. In DNA form, the CDR3 reads TGCAGCGGCGCGGGGGAGAGGGACGGTGGAGCTTTCTTT. The full variable domain, in which reference TRBV29-1 and TRBJ1-1 provide the parts outside the CDR3, is SAVISQKPSRDICQRGTSLTIQCQVDSQVTMMFWYRQQPGQSLTLIATANQGSEATYESGFVIDKFPISRPNLTFSTLTVSNMSPEDSSIYLCSGAGERDGGAFFGQGTRLTVV.

The chain recombines TRBV19 with TRBJ2-2, with 10 bases identical to TRBD1. Germline V gene sequence: CDR1 LNHDA, CDR2 SQIVND (reference sequence). The CDR3 consists of 17 residues. V shed 3 bases, J shed 0 bases, and the junction held 4 bases outside the gene matches. Here the CDR3 DNA reads TGTGCCAGTAGTATCTTCGGACAGGGGGCGAACACCGGGGAGCTGTTTTTT. Amino acid sequence: CASSIFGQGANTGELFF.

Many counts were recorded for this clone. This chain connects TRBV27 to TRBJ1-1, with 7 bases fitting TRBD1. CDR1 is MNHEY, CDR2 SMNVEV, per germline (reference sequence). V lost 5 bases and J lost 10; bases outside the gene matches: 10. The CDR3 length is 13 residues. The CDR3 DNA is TGTGCCAGCAGTATTGACAGGGCCGCTGGAGCTTTCTTT. Amino acids: CASSIDRAAGAFF.

This clone was counted only a few times. V is TRBV20-1 and J is TRBJ1-2, with D uncertain. The CDR3 runs to 11 residues. V was clipped by 1 base and J by 4 bases, with 4 bases between them. Germline V lookup: CDR1 DFQATT, CDR2 SNEGSKA (reference sequence). The CDR3 bases are TGCAGTGCTAGAGCTTCCTATGGCTACACCTTC. Translated, it gives CSARASYGYTF.

This clone came up a few times. This rearrangement joins TRBV7-9 to TRBJ2-7; D is perhaps TRBD1 or TRBD2 (5 bases each). Germline CDR1 is SEHNR and CDR2 is FQNEAQ (reference sequence). The CDR3 is 17 residues long. V shed 3 bases and J shed 3 bases, with 21 bases lying between them. The CDR3 protein is CASSLNPRGEGHYEQYF. The CDR3 region has the DNA TGTGCCAGCAGCTTGAACCCAAGGGGCGAGGGTCACTACGAGCAGTACTTC.

The sample holds a few counts of this clone. This sequence joins TRBV19 and TRBJ2-1, with 10 nucleotides matching TRBD2. The V gene's germline CDR1 is LNHDA and CDR2 SQIVND (reference sequence). V shed 6 bases, J shed 7 bases, and the junction held 15 bases outside the gene matches. The CDR3 totals 17 residues. The CDR3 DNA sequence: TGTGCCAGTAGCAGCCTTCCAAGCGGGAGGGCCAGGAATGAGCAGTTCTTC. Amino acids: CASSSLPSGRARNEQFF. Variable domain in full (rest from reference TRBV19 and TRBJ2-1): DGGITQSPKYLFRKEGQNVTLSCEQNLNHDAMYWYRQDPGQGLRLIYYSQIVNDFQKGDIAEGYSVSREKKESFPLTVTSAQKNPTAFYLCASSSLPSGRARNEQFFGPGTRLTVL.

There are a few counts of this clone. The rearrangement joins TRBV7-2 to TRBJ2-7, with TRBD2 identical over 8 bases. The CDR3 runs 15 residues. CDR1 is SGHTA, CDR2 FQGNSA, per germline. The trim removed 4 bases at V and 3 bases at J, leaving 8 bases unmatched. CDR3 loop: CASSSRGGGFYEQYF. As DNA, the CDR3 is TGTGCCAGCAGCTCCCGGGGGGGCGGTTTCTACGAGCAGTACTTC.

This clone was detected a few times. The chain links TRBV7-3 to TRBJ2-5; 8 bases map to TRBD2. V was clipped by 3 bases and J by 5 bases; unmatched bases: 5. Germline V CDR1 and CDR2: SGHTA, FQGTGA. The CDR3 consists of 14 residues. CDR3: CASSFRSGAETQYF. CDR3 DNA: TGTGCCAGCAGCTTCCGTAGCGGGGCCGAGACCCAGTACTTC.

This clone was recorded many times. The CDR3 DNA reads TGTGCCATCAGTGAGACCCCGGTGGCGGGCAATCAGCCCCAGCATTTT. Protein: CAISETPVAGNQPQHF. The rearrangement uses TRBV10-3 and TRBJ1-5; no reliable D call. The germline V and J ends were trimmed by 2 bases and 2 bases, with 13 bases remaining between them. The CDR3 is made up of 16 amino acids. CDR1 and CDR2 from the germline V gene are ENHRY and SYGVKD.

This clone was seen only a few times. The genes are TRBV29-1 and TRBJ1-1, with a weak D call TRBD1 (6 bases). This CDR3 has 11 residues. Germline V gives CDR1 SQVTM, CDR2 ANQGSEA. V was pared by 7 bases and J by 5 bases, with 11 bases between. The DNA of the CDR3 is TGCAGCGGGAGGGGGGTAACTGAAGCTTTCTTT. Its protein product is CSGRGVTEAFF.

This clone was seen many times. J is TRBJ2-1 and V is TRBV19; 9 bases fit TRBD1. The junction had 13 bases not matched to a gene; V was cut back by 7 bases and J by 15 bases. Germline-derived CDR1 and CDR2 are LNHDA and SQIVND (reference sequence). The CDR3 covers 13 residues. The CDR3 nucleotides are TGTGCCAGTACCGCGGGACAGGGAAAGCTGCCGTTCTTC. This translates into CASTAGQGKLPFF.

V is TRBV7-2 and J is TRBJ2-1; 12 bases map to TRBD2. The CDR3 is made up of 16 amino acids. CDR1 and CDR2 from the germline V gene are SGHTA and FQGNSA. With 4 bases clipped from V and 8 bases from J, the junction kept 9 bases outside the gene matches. The CDR3 loop reads CASSYGLAGKNHEQFF. In nucleotides, the CDR3 is TGTGCCAGCAGCTATGGACTAGCGGGAAAGAACCATGAGCAGTTCTTC.

This clone was counted at least ten times. This rearrangement joins TRBV4-3 to TRBJ2-1, with TRBD2 identical over 11 bases. The length of the CDR3 is 15 residues. V shed 4 bases and J 4 bases; nucleotides not matched to a gene: 3. Germline V gives CDR1 LGHNA, CDR2 YSLEER. DNA of the CDR3: TGCGCCAGCAGCCCGGGACTAGCGGAATACAATGAGCAGTTCTTC. This codes for CASSPGLAEYNEQFF.

This chain joins TRBV2 and TRBJ1-2; the D gene is possibly TRBD1 (5 bases). Germline V gene data show CDR1 as SNHLY and CDR2 as FYNNEI. Trimming shortened V by 7 bases and J by 3 bases, and 15 bases separated the two germline ends. This CDR3 spans 14 amino acids. In DNA, the CDR3 is TGTGCCAGCAATCAGCCAGGGAGAGACTATGGCTACACCTTC. It translates to CASNQPGRDYGYTF.

The gene calls are TRBV29-1 and TRBJ1-2; 8 bases are a match to TRBD1. The CDR3 is made up of 11 amino acids. CDR1 and CDR2 (germline): SQVTM, ANQGSEA. After removal of 4 bases from V and 8 bases from J, the junction contained 3 bases not matched to a gene. In DNA, the CDR3 is TGCAGCGTTGCCCGGACAGGGGGCTACACCTTC. It is translated as CSVARTGGYTF.

This clone was recorded a few times. In the same sample, other DNA sequences code for this CDR3. The chain is built from TRBV5-1 and TRBJ2-5; no reliable D call. V was clipped by 1 base and J by 3 bases, with 4 bases between them. CDR1 SGHRS and CDR2 YFSETQ come from the germline V gene. The CDR3 loop spans 12 amino acids. CDR3 residues: CASSLPEETQYF. The CDR3 DNA sequence: TGCGCCAGCAGCTTGCCAGAAGAGACCCAGTACTTC.

The chain uses TRBV4-3 and TRBJ2-1; possibly TRBD1 for D (6 bases). CDR1 is LGHNA, CDR2 YSLEER, per germline. CDR3 length: 13 amino acids. V lost 4 bases, J lost 4 bases, and 8 bases lay in between. CDR3 sequence (DNA): TGCGCCAGCAGCCCGGACAGATACAATGAGCAGTTCTTC. This sequence encodes CASSPDRYNEQFF.

This clone was counted a few times. The rearrangement uses TRBV28 and TRBJ2-2, with D possibly being TRBD2 (6 bases). The CDR3 runs to 15 residues. The V and J ends lost 2 bases and 2 bases respectively, with 9 bases between them. Germline-derived CDR1 and CDR2 are MDHEN and SYDVKM. In DNA, the CDR3 is TGTGCCAGCAGTTTAGCGGGAACCAACACCGGGGAGCTGTTTTTT. Translated, it gives CASSLAGTNTGELFF.